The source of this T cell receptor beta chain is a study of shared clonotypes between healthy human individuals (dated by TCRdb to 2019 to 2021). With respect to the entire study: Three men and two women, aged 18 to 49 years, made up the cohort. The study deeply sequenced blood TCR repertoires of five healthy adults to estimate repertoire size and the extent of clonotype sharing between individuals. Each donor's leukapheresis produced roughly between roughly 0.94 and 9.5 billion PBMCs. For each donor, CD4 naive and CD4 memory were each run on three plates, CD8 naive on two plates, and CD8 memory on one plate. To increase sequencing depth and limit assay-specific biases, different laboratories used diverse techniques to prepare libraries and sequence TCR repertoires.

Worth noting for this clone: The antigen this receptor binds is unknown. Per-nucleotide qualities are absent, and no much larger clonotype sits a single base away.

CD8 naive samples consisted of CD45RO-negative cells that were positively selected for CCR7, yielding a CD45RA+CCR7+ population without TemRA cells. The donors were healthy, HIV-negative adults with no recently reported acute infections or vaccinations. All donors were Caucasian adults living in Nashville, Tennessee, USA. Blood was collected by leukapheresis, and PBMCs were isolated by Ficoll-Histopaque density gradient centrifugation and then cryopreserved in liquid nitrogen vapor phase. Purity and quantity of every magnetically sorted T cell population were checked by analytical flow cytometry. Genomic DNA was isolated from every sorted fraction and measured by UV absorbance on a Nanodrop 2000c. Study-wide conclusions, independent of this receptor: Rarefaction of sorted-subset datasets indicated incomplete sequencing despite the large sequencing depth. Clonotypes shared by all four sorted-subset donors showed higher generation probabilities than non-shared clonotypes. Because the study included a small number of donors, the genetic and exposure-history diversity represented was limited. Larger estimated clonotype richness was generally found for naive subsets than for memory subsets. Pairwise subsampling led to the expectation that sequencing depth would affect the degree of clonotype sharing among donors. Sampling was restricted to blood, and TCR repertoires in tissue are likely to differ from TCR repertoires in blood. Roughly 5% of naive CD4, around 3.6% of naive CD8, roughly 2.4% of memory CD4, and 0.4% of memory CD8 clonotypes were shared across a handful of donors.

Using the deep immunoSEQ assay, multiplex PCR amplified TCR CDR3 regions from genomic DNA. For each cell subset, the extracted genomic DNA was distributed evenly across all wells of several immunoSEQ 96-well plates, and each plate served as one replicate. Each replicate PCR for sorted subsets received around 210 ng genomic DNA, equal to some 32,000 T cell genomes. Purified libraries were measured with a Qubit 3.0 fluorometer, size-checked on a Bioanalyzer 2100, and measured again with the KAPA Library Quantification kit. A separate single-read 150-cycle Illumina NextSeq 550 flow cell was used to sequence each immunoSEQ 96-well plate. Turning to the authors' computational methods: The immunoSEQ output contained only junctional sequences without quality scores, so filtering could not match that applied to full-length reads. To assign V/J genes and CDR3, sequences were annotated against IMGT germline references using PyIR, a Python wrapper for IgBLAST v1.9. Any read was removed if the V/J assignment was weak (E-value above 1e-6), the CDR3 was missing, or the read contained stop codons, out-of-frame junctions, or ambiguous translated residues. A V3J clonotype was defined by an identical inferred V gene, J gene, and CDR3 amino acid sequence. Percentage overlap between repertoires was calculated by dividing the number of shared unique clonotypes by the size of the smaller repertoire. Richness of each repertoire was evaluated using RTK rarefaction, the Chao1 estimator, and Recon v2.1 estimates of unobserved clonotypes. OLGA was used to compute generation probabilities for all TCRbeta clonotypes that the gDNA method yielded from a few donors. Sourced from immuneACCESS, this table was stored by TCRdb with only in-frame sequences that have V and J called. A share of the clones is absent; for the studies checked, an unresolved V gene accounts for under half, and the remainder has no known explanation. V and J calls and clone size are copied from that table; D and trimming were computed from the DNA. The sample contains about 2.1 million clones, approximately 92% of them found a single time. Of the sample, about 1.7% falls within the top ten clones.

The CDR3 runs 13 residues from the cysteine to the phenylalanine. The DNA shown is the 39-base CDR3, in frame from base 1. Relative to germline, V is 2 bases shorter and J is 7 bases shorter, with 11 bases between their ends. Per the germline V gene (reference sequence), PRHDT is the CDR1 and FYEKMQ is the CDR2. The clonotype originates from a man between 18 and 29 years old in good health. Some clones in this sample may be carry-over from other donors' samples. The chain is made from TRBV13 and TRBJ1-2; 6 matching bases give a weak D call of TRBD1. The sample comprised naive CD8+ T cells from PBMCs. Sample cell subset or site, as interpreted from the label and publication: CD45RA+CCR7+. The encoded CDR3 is CASSLPGVRGYTF. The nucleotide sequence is TGTGCCAGCAGCTTACCAGGGGTACGTGGCTACACCTTC.